A single T cell receptor beta chain is shown here with its context. Donors were ostensibly healthy at sampling, although undocumented immune exposures were probable. The sample belongs to a study of cytomegalovirus exposure and HLA in healthy donors. A multiplex PCR was run with 60 Vbeta primers and 13 Jbeta primers. Here immunoSEQ multiplex PCR was the method, and the copy in TCRdb shows in-frame clones only, minus some. The sample's table shows just under 60,000 clones. The receptor was derived from a male donor in good health and CMV-seronegative. Specimen: PBMCs.

Written as DNA, the CDR3 is TGTGCCAGCAGCCACAGGGTTAGGAATTCACCCCTCCACTTT. It yields the protein CASSHRVRNSPLHF. This sequence joins TRBV7-8 and TRBJ1-6; tentatively, D is TRBD1 (6 bases). Between the trimmed V and J ends, which lost 5 bases and 7 bases, there was a span of 12 bases. CDR1 SGHVS and CDR2 FQNEAQ come from the germline V gene. This CDR3 spans 14 amino acids.